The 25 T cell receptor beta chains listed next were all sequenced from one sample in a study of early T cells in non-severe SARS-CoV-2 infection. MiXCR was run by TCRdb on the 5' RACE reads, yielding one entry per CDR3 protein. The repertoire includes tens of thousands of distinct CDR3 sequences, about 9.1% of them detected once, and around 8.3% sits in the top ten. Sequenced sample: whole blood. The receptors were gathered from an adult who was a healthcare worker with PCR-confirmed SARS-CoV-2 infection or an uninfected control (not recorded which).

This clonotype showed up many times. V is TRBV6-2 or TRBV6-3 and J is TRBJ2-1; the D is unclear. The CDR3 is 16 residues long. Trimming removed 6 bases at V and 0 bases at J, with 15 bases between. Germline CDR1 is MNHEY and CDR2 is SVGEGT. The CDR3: CASRGLAPSSYNEQFF. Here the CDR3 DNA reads TGTGCCAGCAGGGGTCTGGCGCCGAGCTCCTACAATGAGCAGTTCTTC.

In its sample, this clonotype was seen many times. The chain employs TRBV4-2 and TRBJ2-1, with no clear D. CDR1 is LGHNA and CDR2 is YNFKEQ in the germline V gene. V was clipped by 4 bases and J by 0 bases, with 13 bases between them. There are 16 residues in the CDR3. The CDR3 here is CASSPLAWGSYNEQFF. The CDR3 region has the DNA TGTGCCAGCAGCCCTCTCGCGTGGGGCTCCTACAATGAGCAGTTCTTC.

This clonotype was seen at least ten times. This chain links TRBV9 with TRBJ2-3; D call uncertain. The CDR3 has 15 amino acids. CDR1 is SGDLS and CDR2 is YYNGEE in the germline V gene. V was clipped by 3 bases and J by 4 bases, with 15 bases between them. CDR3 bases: TGTGCCAGCAGCGCATGGGGATCCGAAGCAGATACGCAGTATTTT. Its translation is CASSAWGSEADTQYF.

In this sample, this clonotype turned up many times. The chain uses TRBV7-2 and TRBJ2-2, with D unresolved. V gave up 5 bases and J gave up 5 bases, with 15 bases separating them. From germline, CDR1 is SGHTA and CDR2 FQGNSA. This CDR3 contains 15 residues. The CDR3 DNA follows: TGTGCCAGCAGCCCTCCCGCGTTACGGACCGGGGAGCTGTTTTTT. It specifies CASSPPALRTGELFF.

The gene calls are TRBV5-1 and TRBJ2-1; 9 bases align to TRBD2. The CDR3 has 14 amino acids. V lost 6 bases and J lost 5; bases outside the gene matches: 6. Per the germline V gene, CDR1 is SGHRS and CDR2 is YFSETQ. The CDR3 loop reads CASIKASGNNEQFF. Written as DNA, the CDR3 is TGCGCCAGCATAAAAGCTAGCGGGAACAATGAGCAGTTCTTC.

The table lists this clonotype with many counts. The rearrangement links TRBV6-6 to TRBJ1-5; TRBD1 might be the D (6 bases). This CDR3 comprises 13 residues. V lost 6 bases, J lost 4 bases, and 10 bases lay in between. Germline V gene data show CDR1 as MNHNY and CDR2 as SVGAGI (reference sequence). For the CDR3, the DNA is TGTGCCAGCAGCCGACAGGTTAATCAGCCCCAGCATTTT. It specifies CASSRQVNQPQHF.

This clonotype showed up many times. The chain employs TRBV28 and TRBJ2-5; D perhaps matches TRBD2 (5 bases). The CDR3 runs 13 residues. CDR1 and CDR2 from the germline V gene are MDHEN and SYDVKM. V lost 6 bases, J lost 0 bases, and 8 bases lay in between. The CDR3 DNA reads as TGTGCCAGCAGGGGAGTGAACCAAGAGACCCAGTACTTC. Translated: CASRGVNQETQYF.

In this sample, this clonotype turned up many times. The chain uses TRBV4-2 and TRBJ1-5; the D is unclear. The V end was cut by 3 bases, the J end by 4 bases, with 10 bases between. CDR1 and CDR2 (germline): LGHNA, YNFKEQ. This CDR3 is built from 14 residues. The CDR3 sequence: CASSHSGENQPQHF. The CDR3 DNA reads TGTGCCAGCAGCCACTCCGGAGAAAATCAGCCCCAGCATTTT.

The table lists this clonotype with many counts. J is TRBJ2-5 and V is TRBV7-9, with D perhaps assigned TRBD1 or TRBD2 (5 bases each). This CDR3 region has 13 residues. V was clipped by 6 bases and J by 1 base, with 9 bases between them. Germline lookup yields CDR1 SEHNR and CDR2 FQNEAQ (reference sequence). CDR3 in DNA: TGTGCCAGCAGTCGGGGCAGCCAAGAGACCCAGTACTTC. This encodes CASSRGSQETQYF. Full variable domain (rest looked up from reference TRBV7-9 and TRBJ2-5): DTGVSQNPRHKITKRGQNVTFRCDPISEHNRLYWYRQTLGQGPEFLTYFQNEAQLEKSRLLSDRFSAERPKGSFSTLEIQRTEQGDSAMYLCASSRGSQETQYFGPGTRLLVL.

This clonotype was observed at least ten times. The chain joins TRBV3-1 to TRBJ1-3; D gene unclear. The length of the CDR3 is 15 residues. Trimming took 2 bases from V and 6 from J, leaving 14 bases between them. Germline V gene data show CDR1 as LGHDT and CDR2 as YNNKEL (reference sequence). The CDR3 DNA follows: TGTGCCAGCAGCCAACGTAACCCCTTCGAAAACACCATATATTTT. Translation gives CASSQRNPFENTIYF.

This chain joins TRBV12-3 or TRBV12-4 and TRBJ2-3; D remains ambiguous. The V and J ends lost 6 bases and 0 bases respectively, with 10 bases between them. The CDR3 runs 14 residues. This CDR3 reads CASRERFSTDTQYF. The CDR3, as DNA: TGTGCCAGCAGGGAGCGTTTTAGCACAGATACGCAGTATTTT.

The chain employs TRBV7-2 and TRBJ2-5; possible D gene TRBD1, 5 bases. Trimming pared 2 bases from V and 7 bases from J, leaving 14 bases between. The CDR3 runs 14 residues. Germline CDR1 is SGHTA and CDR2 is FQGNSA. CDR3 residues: CASSLPAGLTTQYF. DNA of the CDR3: TGTGCCAGCAGCTTACCCGCAGGGTTGACGACCCAGTACTTC.

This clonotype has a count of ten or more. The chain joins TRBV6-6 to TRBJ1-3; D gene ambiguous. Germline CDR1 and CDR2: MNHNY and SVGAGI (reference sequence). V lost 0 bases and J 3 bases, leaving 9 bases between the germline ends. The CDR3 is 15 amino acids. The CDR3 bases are TGTGCCAGCAGTTACTCCTTGGTCCATGGAAACACCATATATTTT. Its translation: CASSYSLVHGNTIYF.

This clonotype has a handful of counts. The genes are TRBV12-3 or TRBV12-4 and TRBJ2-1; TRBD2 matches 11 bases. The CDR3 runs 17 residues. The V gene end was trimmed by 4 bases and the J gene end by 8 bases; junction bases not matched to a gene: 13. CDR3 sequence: CASSSRGTSGPVDEQFF. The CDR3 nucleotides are TGTGCCAGCAGTTCCCGAGGGACTAGCGGCCCGGTTGATGAGCAGTTCTTC.

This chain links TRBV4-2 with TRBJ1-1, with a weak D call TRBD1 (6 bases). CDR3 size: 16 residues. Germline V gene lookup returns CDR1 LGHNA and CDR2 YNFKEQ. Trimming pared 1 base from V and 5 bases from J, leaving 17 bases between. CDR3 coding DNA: TGTGCCAGCAGCCAAGGACAGGAGAAGGGCAAAACTGAAGCTTTCTTT. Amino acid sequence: CASSQGQEKGKTEAFF.

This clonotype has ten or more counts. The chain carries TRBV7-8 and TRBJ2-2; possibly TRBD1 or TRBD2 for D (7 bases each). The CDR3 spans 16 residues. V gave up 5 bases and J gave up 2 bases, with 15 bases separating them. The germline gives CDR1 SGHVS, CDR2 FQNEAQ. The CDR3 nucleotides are TGTGCCAGCAGCGCATCAGGGGGGGACAACACCGGGGAGCTGTTTTTT. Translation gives CASSASGGDNTGELFF.

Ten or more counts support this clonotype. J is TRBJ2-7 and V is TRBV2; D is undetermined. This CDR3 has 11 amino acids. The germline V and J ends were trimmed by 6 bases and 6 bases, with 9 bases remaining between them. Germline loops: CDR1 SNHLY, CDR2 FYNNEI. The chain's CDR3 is CASSPLTEQYF. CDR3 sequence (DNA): TGTGCCAGCAGCCCTTTAACCGAGCAGTACTTC.

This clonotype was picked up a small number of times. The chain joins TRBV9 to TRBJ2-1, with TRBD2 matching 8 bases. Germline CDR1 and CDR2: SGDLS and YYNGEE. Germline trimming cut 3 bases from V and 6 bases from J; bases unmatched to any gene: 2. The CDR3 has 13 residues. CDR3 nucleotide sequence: TGTGCCAGCAGCGCGGGAGGGCCCAATGAGCAGTTCTTC. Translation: CASSAGGPNEQFF.

The CDR3 nucleotides are TGTGCCAGCAGCCCGCTAGAGGCGCAGTTCTTC. It is translated as CASSPLEAQFF. The chain recombines TRBV7-2 with TRBJ2-1, with unresolved D. Per the germline V gene, CDR1 is SGHTA and CDR2 is FQGNSA. The CDR3 is 11 amino acids. Trimming took off 5 bases at V and 12 bases at J, with 11 bases between the two ends.

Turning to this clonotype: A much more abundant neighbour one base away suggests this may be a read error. CDR3 nucleotides: TGTGCCAGCAGATCGGACAGGGCCCTCAGTGAGCAGTTCTTC. As protein: CASRSDRALSEQFF. The chain combines TRBV6-2 or TRBV6-3 with TRBJ2-1; 8 bases line up with TRBD1. The V and J ends lost 6 bases and 9 bases, in that order; junction bases with no gene match: 10. CDR3 length equals 14 residues. The germline V gene encodes CDR1 MNHEY and CDR2 SVGEGT.

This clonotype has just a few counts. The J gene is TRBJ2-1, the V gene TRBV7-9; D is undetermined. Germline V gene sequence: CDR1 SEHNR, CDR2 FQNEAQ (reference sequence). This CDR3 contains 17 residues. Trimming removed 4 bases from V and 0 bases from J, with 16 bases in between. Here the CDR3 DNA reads TGTGCCAGCAGCTCTTATCGACTGCCAAGCTCCTACAATGAGCAGTTCTTC. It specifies CASSSYRLPSSYNEQFF.

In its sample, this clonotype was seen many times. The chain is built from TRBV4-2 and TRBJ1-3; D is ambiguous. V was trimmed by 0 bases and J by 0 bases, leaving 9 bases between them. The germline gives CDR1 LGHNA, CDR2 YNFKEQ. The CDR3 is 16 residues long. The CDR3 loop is CASSQDILGSGNTIYF. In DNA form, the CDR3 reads TGTGCCAGCAGCCAAGATATTCTGGGCTCTGGAAACACCATATATTTT.

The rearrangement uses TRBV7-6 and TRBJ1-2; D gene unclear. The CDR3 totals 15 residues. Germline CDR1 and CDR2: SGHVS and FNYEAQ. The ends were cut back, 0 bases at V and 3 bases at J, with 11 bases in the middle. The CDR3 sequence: CASSLADPLDYGYTF. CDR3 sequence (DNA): TGTGCCAGCAGCTTAGCGGATCCGTTGGACTATGGCTACACCTTC. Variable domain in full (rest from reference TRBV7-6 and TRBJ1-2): GAGVSQSPRYKVTKRGQDVALRCDPISGHVSLYWYRQALGQGPEFLTYFNYEAQQDKSGLPNDRFSAERPEGSISTLTIQRTEQRDSAMYRCASSLADPLDYGYTFGSGTRLTVV.

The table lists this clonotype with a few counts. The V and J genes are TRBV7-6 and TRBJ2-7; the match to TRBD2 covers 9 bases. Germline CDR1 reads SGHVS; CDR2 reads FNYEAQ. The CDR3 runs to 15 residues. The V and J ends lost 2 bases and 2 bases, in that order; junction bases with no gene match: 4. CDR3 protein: CASSLSSGTTYEQYF. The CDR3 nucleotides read TGTGCCAGCAGCTTATCTAGCGGGACGACCTACGAGCAGTACTTC.

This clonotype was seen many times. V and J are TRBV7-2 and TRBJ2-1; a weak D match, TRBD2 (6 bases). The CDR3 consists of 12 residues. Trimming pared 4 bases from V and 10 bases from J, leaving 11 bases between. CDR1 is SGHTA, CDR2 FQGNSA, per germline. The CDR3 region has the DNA TGTGCCAGCAGCTGGGTTGCGGGGGAGCAGTTCTTC. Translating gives CASSWVAGEQFF.